Below, 8 T cell receptor beta chains from the same sample are listed, as sequenced in a study of PD-L1 blockade in urothelial cancer. Described time point: pretreatment peripheral blood. This table comes from immunoSEQ multiplex PCR, and its TCRdb copy is limited to in-frame clones, with some not included. The table has around 66,000 clones, 81% seen once; the top ten hold over 1.5%. The specimen was PBMCs, collected around atezolizumab (anti-PD-L1) treatment. Every receptor here comes from a man aged 70-80 years with urothelial cancer.

This sequence joins TRBV7-6 and TRBJ2-5, with a weak D call TRBD1 (6 bases). The CDR3 sequence is 14 residues long. Germline V gene lookup returns CDR1 SGHVS and CDR2 FNYEAQ. Trimming took 1 base from V and 5 from J, leaving 11 bases between them. This CDR3 reads CASSLGWQGETQYF. In DNA form, the CDR3 reads TGTGCCAGCAGCTTAGGTTGGCAGGGGGAGACCCAGTACTTC.

This chain connects TRBV27 to TRBJ2-2; TRBD2 might be the D (6 bases). The germline gives CDR1 MNHEY, CDR2 SMNVEV (reference sequence). The CDR3 sequence is 16 residues long. Trimming took off 3 bases at V and 6 bases at J, with 17 bases between the two ends. The CDR3 region is CASSLGLRDTAGELFF. The CDR3 coding sequence is TGTGCCAGCAGTTTGGGACTCCGAGATACGGCCGGGGAGCTGTTTTTT.

The chain employs TRBV15 and TRBJ2-3, with 10 bases matching TRBD2. The junction had 4 bases not matched to a gene; V was cut back by 0 bases and J by 4 bases. Germline V gene sequence: CDR1 LNHNV, CDR2 YYDKDF (reference sequence). The CDR3 runs to 16 residues. The CDR3 DNA follows: TGTGCCACCAGCAGAGATCCTAGCGGGAGCGCAGATACGCAGTATTTT. Its protein product is CATSRDPSGSADTQYF.

The chain uses TRBV5-1 and TRBJ2-5, with TRBD1 matching over 7 bases. V trimming: 5 bases; J trimming: 4 bases; junction bases outside the gene matches: 8. The length of the CDR3 is 14 residues. Per the germline V gene, CDR1 is SGHRS and CDR2 is YFSETQ. The CDR3 DNA follows: TGCGCCAGCAGTCTTGAGGGACAGAGAGAGACCCAGTACTTC. As protein: CASSLEGQRETQYF.

This clone was observed once. The gene calls are TRBV5-4 and TRBJ1-1; TRBD1 aligns across 10 bases. The CDR3 has 15 amino acids. The ends lost 3 bases at V and 4 bases at J; junction bases unmatched: 6. The germline V gene has CDR1 SGHNT and CDR2 YYREEE (reference sequence). CDR3 in amino acids: CASSSKTGGFTEAFF. For the CDR3, the DNA is TGTGCCAGCAGCTCAAAGACAGGGGGCTTCACTGAAGCTTTCTTT.

Here the CDR3 DNA reads TGTGCCAGCTCACCTCCGGAGGGTAGGCCTGGAAACACCATATATTTT. The encoded protein is CASSPPEGRPGNTIYF. The rearrangement links TRBV18 to TRBJ1-3; D remains ambiguous. Trimming took 3 bases from V and 2 from J, leaving 14 bases between them. CDR1 KGHSH and CDR2 LQKENI come from the germline V gene. The CDR3 runs 16 residues.

V gene TRBV6-5 combines with J gene TRBJ1-1; no clear D gene. This CDR3 spans 14 amino acids. Germline V CDR1 and CDR2: MNHEY, SVGAGI. The germline V and J ends were trimmed by 8 bases and 5 bases, with 18 bases remaining between them. CDR3 amino acids: CASFGFTRQTEAFF. CDR3 coding DNA: TGTGCCAGCTTCGGCTTCACCAGGCAAACTGAAGCTTTCTTT.

The chain carries TRBV19 and TRBJ2-3, with TRBD2 matching over 7 bases. The junction had 3 bases not matched to a gene; V was cut back by 3 bases and J by 0 bases. The CDR3 covers 15 residues. Germline V gives CDR1 LNHDA, CDR2 SQIVND (reference sequence). The CDR3 loop is CASSIRGESTDTQYF. The DNA for the CDR3 is TGTGCCAGTAGTATCCGGGGGGAAAGCACAGATACGCAGTATTTT.